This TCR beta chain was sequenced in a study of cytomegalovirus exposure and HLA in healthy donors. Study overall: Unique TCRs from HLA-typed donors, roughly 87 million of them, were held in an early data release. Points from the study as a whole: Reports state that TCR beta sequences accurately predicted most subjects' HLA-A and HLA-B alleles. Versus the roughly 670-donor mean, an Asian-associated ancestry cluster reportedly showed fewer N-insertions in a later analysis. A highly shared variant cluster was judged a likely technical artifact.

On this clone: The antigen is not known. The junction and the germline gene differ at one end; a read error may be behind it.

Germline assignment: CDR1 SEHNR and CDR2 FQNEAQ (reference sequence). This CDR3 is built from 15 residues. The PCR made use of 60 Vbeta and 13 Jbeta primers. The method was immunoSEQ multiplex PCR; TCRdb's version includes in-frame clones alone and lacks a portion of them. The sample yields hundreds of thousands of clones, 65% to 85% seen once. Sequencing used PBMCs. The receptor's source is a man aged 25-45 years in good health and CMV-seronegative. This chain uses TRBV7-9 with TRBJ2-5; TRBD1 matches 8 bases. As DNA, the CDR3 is TGTTCCAGCAGCTCGGAAGGACAGGGAGGAGAGACCCAGTACTTC. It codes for CSSSSEGQGGETQYF.